This entry describes one T cell receptor beta chain. The source of the sample is a study of blood T cells in healthy people across ages. CDR1 and CDR2 from the germline V gene are MNHNY and SVGAGI (reference sequence). This CDR3 is 14 amino acids long. Trimming removed 2 bases from V and 12 bases from J, with 19 bases in between. With a J-beta primer mix and a sample-barcoded 5' primer, a second PCR ran roughly 6 to 12 cycles. TCRdb called the 5' RACE reads again in MiXCR, with one record for every CDR3 protein. The sample includes 900,000 to 950,000 distinct CDR3 sequences, under 35% of them seen just once. No fewer than 6.5 million PBMCs went into each sample. This sample was shared with a second study, whose subject was T cells of mothers and their children.

This clonotype was obtained from a woman in her 40s in good health. V usage is TRBV6-6 and J usage is TRBJ1-1; perhaps TRBD1 as D (6 bases). The sequencing sample was made of blood. The CDR3, as DNA: TGTGCCAGCAGTTACCGGGACACCCTCATAATAACTTTCTTT. As protein: CASSYRDTLIITFF.